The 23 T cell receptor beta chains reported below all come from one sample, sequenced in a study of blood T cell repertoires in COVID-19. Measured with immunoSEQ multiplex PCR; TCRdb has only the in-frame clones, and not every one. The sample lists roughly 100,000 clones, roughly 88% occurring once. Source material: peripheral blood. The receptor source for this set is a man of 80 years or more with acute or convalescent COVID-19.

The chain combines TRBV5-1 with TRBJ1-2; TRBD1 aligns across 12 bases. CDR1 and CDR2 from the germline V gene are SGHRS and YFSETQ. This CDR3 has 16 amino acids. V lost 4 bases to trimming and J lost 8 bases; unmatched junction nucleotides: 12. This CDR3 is CASSPSAGQGAGGYTF. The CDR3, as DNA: TGCGCCAGCAGCCCCTCGGCGGGACAGGGGGCCGGAGGCTACACCTTC.

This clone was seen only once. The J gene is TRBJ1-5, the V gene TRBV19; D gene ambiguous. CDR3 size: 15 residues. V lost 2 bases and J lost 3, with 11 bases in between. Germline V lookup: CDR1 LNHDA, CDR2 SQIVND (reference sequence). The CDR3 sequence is CASSITAGHNQPQHF. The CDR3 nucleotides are TGTGCCAGTAGTATAACGGCAGGCCACAATCAGCCCCAGCATTTT.

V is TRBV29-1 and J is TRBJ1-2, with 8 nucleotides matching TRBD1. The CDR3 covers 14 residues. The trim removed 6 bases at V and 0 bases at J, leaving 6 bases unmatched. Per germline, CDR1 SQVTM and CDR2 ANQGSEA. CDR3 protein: CSVPDRVPNYGYTF. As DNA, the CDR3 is TGCAGCGTCCCGGACAGGGTGCCTAACTATGGCTACACCTTC.

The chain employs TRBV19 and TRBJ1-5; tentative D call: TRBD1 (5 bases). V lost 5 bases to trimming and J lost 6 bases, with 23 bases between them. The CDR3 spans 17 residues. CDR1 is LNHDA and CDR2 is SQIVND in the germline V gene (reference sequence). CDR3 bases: TGTGCCAGTAGTTCCTGGTTGGGGCAGGGAGGGACTCAGCCCCAGCATTTT. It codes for CASSSWLGQGGTQPQHF. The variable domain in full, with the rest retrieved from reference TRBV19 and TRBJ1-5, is DGGITQSPKYLFRKEGQNVTLSCEQNLNHDAMYWYRQDPGQGLRLIYYSQIVNDFQKGDIAEGYSVSREKKESFPLTVTSAQKNPTAFYLCASSSWLGQGGTQPQHFGDGTRLSIL.

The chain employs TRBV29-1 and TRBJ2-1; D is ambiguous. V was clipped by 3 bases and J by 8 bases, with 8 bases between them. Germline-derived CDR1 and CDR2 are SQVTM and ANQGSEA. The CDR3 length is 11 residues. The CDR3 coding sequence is TGCAGCGTTGACTCGTCCCATGAGCAGTTCTTC. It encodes CSVDSSHEQFF.

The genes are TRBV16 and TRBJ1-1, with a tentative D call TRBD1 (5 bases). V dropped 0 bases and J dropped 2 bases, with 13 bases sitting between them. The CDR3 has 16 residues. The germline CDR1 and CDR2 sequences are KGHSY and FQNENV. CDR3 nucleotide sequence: TGTGCCAGCAGCCAATCGAGACAGCAGATTAACACTGAAGCTTTCTTT. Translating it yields CASSQSRQQINTEAFF. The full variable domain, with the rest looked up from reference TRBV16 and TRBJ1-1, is GEEVAQTPKHLVRGEGQKAKLYCAPIKGHSYVFWYQQVLKNEFKFLISFQNENVFDETGMPKERFSAKCLPNSPCSLEIQATKLEDSAVYFCASSQSRQQINTEAFFGQGTRLTVV.

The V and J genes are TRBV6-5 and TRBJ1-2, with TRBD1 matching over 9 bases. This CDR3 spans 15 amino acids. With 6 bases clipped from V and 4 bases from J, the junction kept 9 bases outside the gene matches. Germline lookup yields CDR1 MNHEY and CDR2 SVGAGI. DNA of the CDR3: TGTGCCAGCAGGGGGGCGGGACAGGGTCCCTATGGCTACACCTTC. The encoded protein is CASRGAGQGPYGYTF.

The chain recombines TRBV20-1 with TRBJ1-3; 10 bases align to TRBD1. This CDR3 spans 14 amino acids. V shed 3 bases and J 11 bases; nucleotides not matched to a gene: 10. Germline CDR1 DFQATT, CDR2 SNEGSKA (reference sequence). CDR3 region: CSASGQGVPSAIYF. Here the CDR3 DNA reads TGCAGTGCTAGTGGACAGGGGGTCCCCTCGGCCATATATTTT.

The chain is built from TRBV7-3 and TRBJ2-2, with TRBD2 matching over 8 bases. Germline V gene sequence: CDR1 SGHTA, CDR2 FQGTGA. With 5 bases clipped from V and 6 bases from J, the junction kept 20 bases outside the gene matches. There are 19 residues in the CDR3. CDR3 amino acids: CASSPLLQGPSGSPGELFF. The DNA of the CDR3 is TGTGCCAGCAGCCCCCTCCTCCAGGGTCCCAGCGGGAGTCCCGGGGAGCTGTTTTTT.

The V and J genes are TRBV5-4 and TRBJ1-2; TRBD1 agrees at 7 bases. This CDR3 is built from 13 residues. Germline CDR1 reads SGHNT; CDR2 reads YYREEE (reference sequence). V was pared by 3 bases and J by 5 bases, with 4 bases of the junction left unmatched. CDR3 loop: CASSSGQIYGYTF. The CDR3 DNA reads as TGTGCCAGCAGCTCGGGACAGATTTATGGCTACACCTTC.

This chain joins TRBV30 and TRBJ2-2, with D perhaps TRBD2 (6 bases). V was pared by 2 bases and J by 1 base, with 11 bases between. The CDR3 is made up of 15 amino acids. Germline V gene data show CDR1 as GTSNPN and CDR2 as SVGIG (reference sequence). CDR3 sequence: CAWSWRLVNTGELFF. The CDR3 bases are TGTGCCTGGAGTTGGCGACTAGTGAACACCGGGGAGCTGTTTTTT.

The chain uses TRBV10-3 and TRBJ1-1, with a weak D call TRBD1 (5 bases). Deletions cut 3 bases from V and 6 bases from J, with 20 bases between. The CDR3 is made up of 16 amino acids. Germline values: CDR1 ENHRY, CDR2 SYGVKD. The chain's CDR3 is CAISEPPEGSYPEAFF. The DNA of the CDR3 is TGTGCCATCAGTGAACCGCCGGAGGGGTCGTACCCTGAAGCTTTCTTT.

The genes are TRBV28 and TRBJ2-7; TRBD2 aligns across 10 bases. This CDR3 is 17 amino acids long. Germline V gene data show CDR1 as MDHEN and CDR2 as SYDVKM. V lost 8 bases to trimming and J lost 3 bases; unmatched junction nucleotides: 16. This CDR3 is CASRAGGAGGSNYEQYF. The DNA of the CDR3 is TGTGCCAGCCGAGCTGGTGGAGCGGGAGGGAGTAACTACGAGCAGTACTTC.

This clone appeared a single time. The chain's CDR3 is CASSGMGGRGDGYTF. CDR3 in DNA: TGTGCCAGTAGCGGAATGGGTGGGAGAGGCGATGGCTACACCTTC. The chain uses TRBV19 and TRBJ1-2; D remains ambiguous. CDR1 is LNHDA and CDR2 is SQIVND in the germline V gene (reference sequence). CDR3 length equals 15 residues. V lost 6 bases to trimming and J lost 6 bases, with 20 bases between them.

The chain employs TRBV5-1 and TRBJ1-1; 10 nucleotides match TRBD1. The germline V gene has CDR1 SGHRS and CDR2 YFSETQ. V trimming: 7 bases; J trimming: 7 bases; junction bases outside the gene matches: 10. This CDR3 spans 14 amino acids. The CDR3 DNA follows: TGCGCCAGCCGGACAGGGGGAGGAGGTGGTGAAGCTTTCTTT. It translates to CASRTGGGGGEAFF.

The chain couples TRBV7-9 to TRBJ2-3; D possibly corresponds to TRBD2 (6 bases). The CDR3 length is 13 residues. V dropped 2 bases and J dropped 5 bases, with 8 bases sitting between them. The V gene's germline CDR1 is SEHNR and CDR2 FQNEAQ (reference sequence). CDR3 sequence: CASSLLGGDTQYF. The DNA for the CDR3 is TGTGCCAGCAGCTTATTGGGGGGAGATACGCAGTATTTT.

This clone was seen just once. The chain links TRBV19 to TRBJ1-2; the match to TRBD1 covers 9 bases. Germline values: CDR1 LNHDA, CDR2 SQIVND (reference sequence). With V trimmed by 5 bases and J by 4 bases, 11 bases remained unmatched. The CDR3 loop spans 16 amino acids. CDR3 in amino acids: CASSLISGTGIYGYTF. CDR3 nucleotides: TGTGCCAGTAGTCTGATATCCGGGACAGGGATCTATGGCTACACCTTC. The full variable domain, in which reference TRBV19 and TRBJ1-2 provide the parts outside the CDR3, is DGGITQSPKYLFRKEGQNVTLSCEQNLNHDAMYWYRQDPGQGLRLIYYSQIVNDFQKGDIAEGYSVSREKKESFPLTVTSAQKNPTAFYLCASSLISGTGIYGYTFGSGTRLTVV.

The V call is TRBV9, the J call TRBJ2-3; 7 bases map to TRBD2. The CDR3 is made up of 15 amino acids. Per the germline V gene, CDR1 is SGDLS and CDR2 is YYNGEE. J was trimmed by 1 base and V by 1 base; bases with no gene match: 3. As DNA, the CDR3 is TGTGCCAGCAGCGTATTAAGCGGGGGCACAGATACGCAGTATTTT. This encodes CASSVLSGGTDTQYF.

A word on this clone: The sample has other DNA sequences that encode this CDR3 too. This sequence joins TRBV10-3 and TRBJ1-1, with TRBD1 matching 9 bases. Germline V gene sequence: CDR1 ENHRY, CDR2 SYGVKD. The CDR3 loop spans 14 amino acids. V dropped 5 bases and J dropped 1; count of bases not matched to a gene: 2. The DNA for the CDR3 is TGTGCCATCAGTCTGACAGGGGGGAACACTGAAGCTTTCTTT. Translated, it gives CAISLTGGNTEAFF.

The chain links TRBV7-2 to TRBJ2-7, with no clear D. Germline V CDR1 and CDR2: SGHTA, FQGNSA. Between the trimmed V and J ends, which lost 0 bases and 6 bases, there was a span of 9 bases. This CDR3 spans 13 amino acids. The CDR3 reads CASSLAEWAEQYF. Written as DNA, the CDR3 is TGTGCCAGCAGCTTAGCTGAGTGGGCCGAGCAGTACTTC.

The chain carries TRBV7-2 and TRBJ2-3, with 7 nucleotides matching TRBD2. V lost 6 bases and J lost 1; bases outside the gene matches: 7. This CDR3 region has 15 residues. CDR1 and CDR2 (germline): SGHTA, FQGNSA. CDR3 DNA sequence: TGTGCCAGCAGGCCTCGGCTAGCGGGCACAGATACGCAGTATTTT. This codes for CASRPRLAGTDTQYF.

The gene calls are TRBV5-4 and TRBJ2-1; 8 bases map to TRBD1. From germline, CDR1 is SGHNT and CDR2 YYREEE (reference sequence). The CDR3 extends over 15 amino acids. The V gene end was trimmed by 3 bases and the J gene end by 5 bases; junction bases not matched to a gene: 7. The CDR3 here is CASSSTDRENNEQFF. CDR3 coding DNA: TGTGCCAGCAGCTCGACGGACAGGGAAAACAATGAGCAGTTCTTC.

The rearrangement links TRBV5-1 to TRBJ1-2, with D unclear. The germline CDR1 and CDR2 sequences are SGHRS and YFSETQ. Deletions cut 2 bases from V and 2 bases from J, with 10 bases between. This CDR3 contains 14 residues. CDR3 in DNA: TGCGCCAGCAGCTTCCTGGGCGTAAACTATGGCTACACCTTC. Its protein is CASSFLGVNYGYTF.